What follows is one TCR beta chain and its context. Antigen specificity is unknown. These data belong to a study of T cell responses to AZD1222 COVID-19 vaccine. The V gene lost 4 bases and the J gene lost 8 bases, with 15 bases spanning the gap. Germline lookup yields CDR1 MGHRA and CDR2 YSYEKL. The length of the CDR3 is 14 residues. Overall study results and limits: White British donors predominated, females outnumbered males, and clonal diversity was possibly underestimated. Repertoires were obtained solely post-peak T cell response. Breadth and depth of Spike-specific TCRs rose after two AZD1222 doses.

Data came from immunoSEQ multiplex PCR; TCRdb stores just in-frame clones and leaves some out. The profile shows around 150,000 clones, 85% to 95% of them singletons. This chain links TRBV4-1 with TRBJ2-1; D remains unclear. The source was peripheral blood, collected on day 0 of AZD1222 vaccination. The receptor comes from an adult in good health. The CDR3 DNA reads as TGCGCCAGCAGCCTTAGTCCCCAGGCGTATGAGCAGTTCTTC. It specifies CASSLSPQAYEQFF.